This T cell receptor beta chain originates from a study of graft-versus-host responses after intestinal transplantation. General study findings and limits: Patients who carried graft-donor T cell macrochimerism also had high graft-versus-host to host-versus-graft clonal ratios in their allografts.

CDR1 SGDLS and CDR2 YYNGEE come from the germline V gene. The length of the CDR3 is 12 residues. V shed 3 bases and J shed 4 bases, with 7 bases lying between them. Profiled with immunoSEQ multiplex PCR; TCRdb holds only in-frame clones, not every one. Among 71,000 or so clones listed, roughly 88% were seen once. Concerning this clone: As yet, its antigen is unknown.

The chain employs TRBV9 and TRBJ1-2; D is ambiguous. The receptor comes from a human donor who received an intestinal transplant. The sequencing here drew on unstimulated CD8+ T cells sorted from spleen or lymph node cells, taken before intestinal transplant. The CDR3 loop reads CASSANTYGYTF. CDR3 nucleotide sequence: TGTGCCAGCAGCGCCAACACCTATGGCTACACCTTC.